These 20 T cell receptor beta chains were all obtained from the same sample, sequenced in a study of blood T cells in healthy people across ages. Sample-barcoded 5' priming and a J-beta primer mix drove a second PCR of roughly 6 to 12 cycles. TCRdb re-analysed the 5' RACE reads in MiXCR, keeping a single row per CDR3 protein. The sample carries about 1.8 million distinct CDR3 sequences, less than 50% recorded once. Input material: blood. The source is a woman between 40 and 50 years old in good health.

V is TRBV6-1 and J is TRBJ2-7; 15 bases align to TRBD2. The V gene end was trimmed by 5 bases and the J gene end by 3 bases; junction bases not matched to a gene: 14. CDR3 length: 19 amino acids. CDR1 is MNHNS, CDR2 SASEGT, per germline. The CDR3 DNA is TGTGCCAGCAGTACAGGACTAGCGGGGGGGCTTCGACCGGGCTACGAGCAGTACTTC. Its translation: CASSTGLAGGLRPGYEQYF.

CDR3 bases: TGTGCCAGCAGATCCCGGGGGGGCCCCAAAGAGACCCAGTACTTC. This encodes CASRSRGGPKETQYF. The chain carries TRBV12-3 or TRBV12-4 and TRBJ2-5; TRBD2 agrees at 8 bases. The CDR3 covers 15 residues. Trimming at V came to 6 bases and at J to 3 bases, leaving 9 bases not matched to a gene.

Turning to this clonotype: Sequence at one end of the junction differs from germline and may be a read error. The chain combines TRBV20-1 with TRBJ1-2, with TRBD1 as a possible D gene (6 bases). The CDR3 has 17 amino acids. From germline, CDR1 is DFQATT and CDR2 SNEGSKA (reference sequence). CDR3 bases: TGCAGTACTAGCGACCAGGGGATAATCGAGGCTAACTATGGCTACACCTTC. Translated, it gives CSTSDQGIIEANYGYTF.

The CDR3 sequence: CSAGKGSASSGETQYF. The CDR3, as DNA: TGCAGTGCTGGTAAAGGGAGCGCCTCTAGCGGGGAGACCCAGTACTTC. The chain uses TRBV20-1 and TRBJ2-5; 8 bases are a match to TRBD2. There are 16 residues in the CDR3. Germline V lookup: CDR1 DFQATT, CDR2 SNEGSKA (reference sequence). The junction had 16 bases not matched to a gene; V was cut back by 5 bases and J by 5 bases.

This clonotype occurred once. The V call is TRBV27, the J call TRBJ2-5, with a weak D call TRBD1 (6 bases). This CDR3 spans 14 amino acids. Germline CDR1 reads MNHEY; CDR2 reads SMNVEV (reference sequence). The V end was cut by 8 bases, the J end by 11 bases, with 24 bases between. DNA of the CDR3: TGTGCCAGCGGGAGCAAGGGGGATTGGAATGAGCAGTACTTC. Translating it yields CASGSKGDWNEQYF.

The chain links TRBV6-2 or TRBV6-3 to TRBJ2-4; D is ambiguous. The end of the DNA is better explained by TRBJ2-7, so the J call may be wrong. The CDR3 has 12 amino acids. Germline V CDR1 and CDR2: MNHEY, SVGEGT. The CDR3 region is CASGFYNYEQYF. CDR3 in DNA: TGTGCCAGCGGTTTCTACAATTACGAGCAGTACTTC.

V and J are TRBV4-1 and TRBJ1-5; maybe TRBD1 (5 bases). The germline CDR1 and CDR2 sequences are MGHRA and YSYEKL. V lost 1 base to trimming and J lost 2 bases, with 15 bases between them. The CDR3 sequence is 17 residues long. The CDR3 DNA follows: TGCGCCAGCAGCCAAGTCGGACTGGGGGTTGGCAATCAGCCCCAGCATTTT. Translation: CASSQVGLGVGNQPQHF.

V gene TRBV7-8 combines with J gene TRBJ2-3; D call uncertain. Germline V gene lookup returns CDR1 SGHVS and CDR2 FQNEAQ. The CDR3 covers 14 residues. The V gene lost 1 base and the J gene lost 5 bases, with 10 bases spanning the gap. The CDR3 sequence is CASSLVGLEDTQYF. The CDR3 region has the DNA TGTGCCAGCAGCTTAGTAGGTCTAGAAGATACGCAGTATTTT.

This clonotype was seen only a few times. The chain uses TRBV20-1 and TRBJ2-3; no definite D call. V was clipped by 5 bases and J by 0 bases, with 12 bases between them. This CDR3 contains 14 residues. Germline CDR1 and CDR2: DFQATT and SNEGSKA (reference sequence). CDR3 amino acids: CSAWSQTSTDTQYF. For the CDR3, the DNA is TGCAGTGCTTGGAGCCAAACCAGCACAGATACGCAGTATTTT.

This clonotype was seen only a few times. The chain links TRBV12-3 or TRBV12-4 to TRBJ2-6, with D uncertain. V lost 6 bases and J 9 bases, leaving 3 bases between the germline ends. There are 10 residues in the CDR3. This CDR3 reads CASSHNVLTF. The CDR3 nucleotides read TGTGCCAGCAGCCACAACGTCCTGACTTTC.

V usage is TRBV5-1 and J usage is TRBJ2-1; D is perhaps TRBD2 (5 bases). Trimming cost V 0 bases and J 3 bases, with 13 bases left between them. CDR3 length: 16 amino acids. Germline loops: CDR1 SGHRS, CDR2 YFSETQ. The CDR3 loop reads CASSLGWTEIYNEQFF. In nucleotides, the CDR3 is TGCGCCAGCAGCTTGGGTTGGACTGAAATCTACAATGAGCAGTTCTTC.

This clonotype was seen many times. The V and J genes are TRBV6-6 and TRBJ2-5; a weak D match, TRBD1 (7 bases). Trimming took 2 bases from V and 9 from J, leaving 19 bases between them. The CDR3 is 15 residues long. CDR1 MNHNY and CDR2 SVGAGI come from the germline V gene (reference sequence). Written as DNA, the CDR3 is TGTGCCAGCAGTTACCCAGGGGGGCAGAGGAGACCCCAGTACTTC. Translated: CASSYPGGQRRPQYF.

V usage is TRBV12-3 or TRBV12-4 and J usage is TRBJ1-5, with 12 bases matching TRBD1. The ends lost 9 bases at V and 4 bases at J; junction bases unmatched: 10. This CDR3 spans 16 amino acids. CDR3 bases: TGTGCCAGTGGCCGGGACAGGGGGCTTAGGAATCAGCCCCAGCATTTT. It translates to CASGRDRGLRNQPQHF.

V gene TRBV11-2 combines with J gene TRBJ1-2, with D hard to call. The length of the CDR3 is 14 residues. Trimming shortened V by 1 base and J by 4 bases, and 10 bases separated the two germline ends. Germline assignment: CDR1 SGHAT and CDR2 FQNNGV. The CDR3 here is CASSLGTAVYGYTF. The CDR3 DNA reads as TGTGCCAGCAGCTTAGGCACAGCGGTCTATGGCTACACCTTC.

The genes are TRBV15 and TRBJ1-4; TRBD1 is a possible D gene (5 bases). Trimming removed 0 bases at V and 4 bases at J, with 9 bases between. This CDR3 spans 15 amino acids. Germline V lookup: CDR1 LNHNV, CDR2 YYDKDF (reference sequence). As DNA, the CDR3 is TGTGCCACCAGCAGAGATGACAGAAATAATGAAAAACTGTTTTTT. Protein: CATSRDDRNNEKLFF. The full variable domain, rest sourced from reference TRBV15 and TRBJ1-4, is DAMVIQNPRYQVTQFGKPVTLSCSQTLNHNVMYWYQQKSSQAPKLLFHYYDKDFNNEADTPDNFQSRRPNTSFCFLDIRSPGLGDTAMYLCATSRDDRNNEKLFFGSGTQLSVL.

The chain joins TRBV11-2 to TRBJ2-5; TRBD2 might be the D (6 bases). V was trimmed by 1 base and J by 4 bases, leaving 16 bases between them. The length of the CDR3 is 16 residues. Germline V CDR1 and CDR2: SGHAT, FQNNGV. The DNA for the CDR3 is TGTGCCAGCAGCTTAGTGTTGGAGGGGCTGGGAGAGACCCAGTACTTC. Translation: CASSLVLEGLGETQYF.

This clonotype has just a few counts. V is TRBV20-1 and J is TRBJ2-1; either TRBD1 or TRBD2 may supply D (5 bases each). CDR1 and CDR2 from the germline V gene are DFQATT and SNEGSKA (reference sequence). The V end was cut by 4 bases, the J end by 0 bases, with 16 bases between. The CDR3 length is 16 residues. The CDR3 DNA is TGCAGTGCTACCCCAGGGACCGGGTTCTCCTACAATGAGCAGTTCTTC. Amino acid sequence: CSATPGTGFSYNEQFF.

This clonotype was picked up a small number of times. This chain joins TRBV3-1 and TRBJ2-1, with 9 bases fitting TRBD1. Germline V gene data show CDR1 as LGHDT and CDR2 as YNNKEL (reference sequence). J was trimmed by 7 bases and V by 0 bases; bases with no gene match: 4. This CDR3 spans 15 amino acids. CDR3 sequence (DNA): TGTGCCAGCAGCCAAGATGGGACAGGGCTTAATGAGCAGTTCTTC. It specifies CASSQDGTGLNEQFF.

As for this clonotype: At one end, the junction sequence differs from germline, possibly due to a read error. The chain couples TRBV28 to TRBJ2-5; TRBD1 aligns across 7 bases. Germline V lookup: CDR1 MDHEN, CDR2 SYDVKM. The CDR3 has 13 amino acids. The CDR3 bases are TGTGCCAGCAACAAGATCCAGGGGGAGACCCCGTACTTC. This codes for CASNKIQGETPYF.

The CDR3 sequence: CSADRGSGGYTF. In DNA, the CDR3 is TGCAGCGCGGACAGGGGGTCCGGTGGCTACACCTTC. The V and J genes are TRBV29-1 and TRBJ1-2, with 10 bases fitting TRBD1. Looked up from germline, CDR1 is SQVTM and CDR2 is ANQGSEA. V lost 7 bases and J lost 7; bases outside the gene matches: 6. This CDR3 has 12 amino acids.